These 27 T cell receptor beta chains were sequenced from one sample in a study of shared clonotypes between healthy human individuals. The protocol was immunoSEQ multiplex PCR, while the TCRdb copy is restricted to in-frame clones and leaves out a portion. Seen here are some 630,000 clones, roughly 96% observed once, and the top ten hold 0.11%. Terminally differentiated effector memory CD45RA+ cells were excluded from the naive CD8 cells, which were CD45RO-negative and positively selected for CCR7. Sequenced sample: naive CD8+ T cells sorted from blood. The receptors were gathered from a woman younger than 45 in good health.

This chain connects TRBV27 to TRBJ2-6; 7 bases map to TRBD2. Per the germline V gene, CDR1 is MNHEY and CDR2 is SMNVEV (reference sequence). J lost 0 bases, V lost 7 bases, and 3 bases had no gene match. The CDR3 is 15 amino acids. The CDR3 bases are TGTGCCAGCACAGCGGGGAGCTCTGGGGCCAACGTCCTGACTTTC. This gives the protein CASTAGSSGANVLTF.

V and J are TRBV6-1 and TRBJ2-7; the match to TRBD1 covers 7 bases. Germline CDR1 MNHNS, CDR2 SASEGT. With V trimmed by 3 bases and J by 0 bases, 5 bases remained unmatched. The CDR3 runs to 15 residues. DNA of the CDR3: TGTGCCAGCAGTGACAGGGACAGTTACTCCTACGAGCAGTACTTC. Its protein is CASSDRDSYSYEQYF.

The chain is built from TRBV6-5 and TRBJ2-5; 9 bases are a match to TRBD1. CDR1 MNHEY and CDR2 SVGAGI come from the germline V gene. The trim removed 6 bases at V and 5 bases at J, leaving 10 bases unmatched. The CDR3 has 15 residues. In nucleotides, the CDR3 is TGTGCCAGCAGCCACGGACAGGGGATAGGGGAGACCCAGTACTTC. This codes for CASSHGQGIGETQYF.

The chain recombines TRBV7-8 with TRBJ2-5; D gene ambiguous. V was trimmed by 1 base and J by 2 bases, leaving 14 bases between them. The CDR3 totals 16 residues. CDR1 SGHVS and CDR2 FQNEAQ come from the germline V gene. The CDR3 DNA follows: TGTGCCAGCAGCTTAGTCGTATGGGCAGCTCAAGAGACCCAGTACTTC. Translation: CASSLVVWAAQETQYF.

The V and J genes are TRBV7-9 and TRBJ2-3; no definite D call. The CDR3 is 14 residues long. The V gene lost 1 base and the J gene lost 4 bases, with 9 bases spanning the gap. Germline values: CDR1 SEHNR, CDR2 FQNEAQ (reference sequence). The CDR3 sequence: CASSLGGYSDTQYF. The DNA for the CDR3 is TGTGCCAGCAGCTTAGGAGGTTACTCAGATACGCAGTATTTT.

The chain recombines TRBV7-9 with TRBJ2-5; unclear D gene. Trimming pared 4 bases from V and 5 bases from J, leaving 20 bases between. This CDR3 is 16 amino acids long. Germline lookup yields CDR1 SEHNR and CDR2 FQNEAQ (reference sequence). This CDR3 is CASSSSFGRAWETQYF. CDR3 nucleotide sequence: TGTGCCAGCAGCTCTAGTTTTGGACGGGCCTGGGAGACCCAGTACTTC.

The CDR3 DNA sequence: TGTGCCAGCAGCGGAGGGATACGGGACAGGGGGACAAATACGCAGTATTTT. Translating it yields CASSGGIRDRGTNTQYF. The V call is TRBV7-9, the J call TRBJ2-3; 11 nucleotides match TRBD1. The CDR3 is 17 amino acids. CDR1 is SEHNR, CDR2 FQNEAQ, per germline (reference sequence). Trimming cost V 5 bases and J 7 bases; bases outside gene matches: 14. The whole variable domain, remainder taken from reference TRBV7-9 and TRBJ2-3, is DTGVSQNPRHKITKRGQNVTFRCDPISEHNRLYWYRQTLGQGPEFLTYFQNEAQLEKSRLLSDRFSAERPKGSFSTLEIQRTEQGDSAMYLCASSGGIRDRGTNTQYFGPGTRLTVL.

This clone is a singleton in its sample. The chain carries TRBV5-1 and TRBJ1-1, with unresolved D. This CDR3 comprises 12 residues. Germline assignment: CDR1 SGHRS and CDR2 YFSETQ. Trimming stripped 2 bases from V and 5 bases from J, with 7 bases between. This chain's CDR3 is CASSFKGTEAFF. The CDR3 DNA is TGCGCCAGCAGCTTTAAGGGTACTGAAGCTTTCTTT. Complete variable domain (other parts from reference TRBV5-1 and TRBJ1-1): KAGVTQTPRYLIKTRGQQVTLSCSPISGHRSVSWYQQTPGQGLQFLFEYFSETQRNKGNFPGRFSGRQFSNSRSEMNVSTLELGDSALYLCASSFKGTEAFFGQGTRLTVV.

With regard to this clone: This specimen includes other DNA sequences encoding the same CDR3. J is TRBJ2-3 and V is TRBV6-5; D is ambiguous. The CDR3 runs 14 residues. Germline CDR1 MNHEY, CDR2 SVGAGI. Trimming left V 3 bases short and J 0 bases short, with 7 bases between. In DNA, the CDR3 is TGTGCCAGCAGTTATTTGAGGAGCACAGATACGCAGTATTTT. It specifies CASSYLRSTDTQYF.

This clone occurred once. The CDR3 here is CASSLFAGSYEQYF. CDR3 in DNA: TGTGCCAGCAGTTTATTCGCGGGGTCCTACGAGCAGTACTTC. This chain links TRBV27 with TRBJ2-5, with a possible D match to TRBD2 (6 bases). The last part of the DNA fits TRBJ2-7 better; the J call may be wrong. CDR1 and CDR2 (germline): MNHEY, SMNVEV (reference sequence). This CDR3 spans 14 amino acids.

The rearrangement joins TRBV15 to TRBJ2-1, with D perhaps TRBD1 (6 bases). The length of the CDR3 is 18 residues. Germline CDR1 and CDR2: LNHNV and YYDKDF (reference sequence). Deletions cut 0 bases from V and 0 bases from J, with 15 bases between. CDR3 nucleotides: TGTGCCACCAGCAGAGATCCCCCCACAGGGCTCTCCTACAATGAGCAGTTCTTC. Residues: CATSRDPPTGLSYNEQFF.

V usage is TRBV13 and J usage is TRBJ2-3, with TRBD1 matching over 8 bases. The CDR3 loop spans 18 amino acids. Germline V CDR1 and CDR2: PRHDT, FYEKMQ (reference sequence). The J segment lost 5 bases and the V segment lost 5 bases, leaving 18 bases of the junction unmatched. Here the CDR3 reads CASSPRGQGQVGGDTQYF. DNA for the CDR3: TGTGCCAGCAGCCCACGAGGACAGGGCCAAGTTGGGGGAGATACGCAGTATTTT.

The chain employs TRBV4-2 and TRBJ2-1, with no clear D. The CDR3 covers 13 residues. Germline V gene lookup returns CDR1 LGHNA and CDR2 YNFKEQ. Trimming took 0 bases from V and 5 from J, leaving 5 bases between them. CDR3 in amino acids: CASSQDSDNEQFF. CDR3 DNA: TGTGCCAGCAGCCAAGATAGTGACAATGAGCAGTTCTTC.

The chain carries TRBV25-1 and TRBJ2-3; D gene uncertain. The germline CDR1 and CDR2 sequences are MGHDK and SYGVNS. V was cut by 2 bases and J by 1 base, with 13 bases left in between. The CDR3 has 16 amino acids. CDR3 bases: TGTGCCAGCAGTGAACTTGGGTTATCCCGCACAGATACGCAGTATTTT. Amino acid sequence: CASSELGLSRTDTQYF.

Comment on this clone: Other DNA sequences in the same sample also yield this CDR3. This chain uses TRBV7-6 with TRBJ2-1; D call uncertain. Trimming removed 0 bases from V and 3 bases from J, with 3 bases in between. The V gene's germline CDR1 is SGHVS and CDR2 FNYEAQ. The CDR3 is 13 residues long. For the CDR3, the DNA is TGTGCCAGCAGCTTAGCTCTCTACAATGAGCAGTTCTTC. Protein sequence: CASSLALYNEQFF.

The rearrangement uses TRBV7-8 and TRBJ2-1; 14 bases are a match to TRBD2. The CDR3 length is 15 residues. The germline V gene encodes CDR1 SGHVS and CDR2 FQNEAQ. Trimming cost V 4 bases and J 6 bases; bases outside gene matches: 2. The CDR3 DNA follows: TGTGCCAGCAGCTCGGGGACTAGCGGGGGCAATGAGCAGTTCTTC. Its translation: CASSSGTSGGNEQFF. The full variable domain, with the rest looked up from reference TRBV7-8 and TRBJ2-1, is GAGVSQSPRYKVAKRGQDVALRCDPISGHVSLFWYQQALGQGPEFLTYFQNEAQLDKSGLPSDRFFAERPEGSVSTLKIQRTQQEDSAVYLCASSSGTSGGNEQFFGPGTRLTVL.

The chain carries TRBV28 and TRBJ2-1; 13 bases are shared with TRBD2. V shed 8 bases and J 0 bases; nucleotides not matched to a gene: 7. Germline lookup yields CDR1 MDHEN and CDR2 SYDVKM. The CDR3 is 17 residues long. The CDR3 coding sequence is TGTGCCAGCTCGGCACTAGCGGGAGGGCCCTCCTACAATGAGCAGTTCTTC. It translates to CASSALAGGPSYNEQFF.

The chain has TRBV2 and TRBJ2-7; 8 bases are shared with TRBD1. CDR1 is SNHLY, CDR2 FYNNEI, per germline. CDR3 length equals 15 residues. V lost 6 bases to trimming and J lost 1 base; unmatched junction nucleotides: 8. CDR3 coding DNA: TGTGCCAGCAGAGCCGACAGGGGTGCTTCCTACGAGCAGTACTTC. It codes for CASRADRGASYEQYF.

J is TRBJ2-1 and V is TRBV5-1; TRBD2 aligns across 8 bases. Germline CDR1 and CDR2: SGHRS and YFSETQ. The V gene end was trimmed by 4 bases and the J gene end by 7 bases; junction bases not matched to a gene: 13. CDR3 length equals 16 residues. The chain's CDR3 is CASSPQGAGGVNEQFF. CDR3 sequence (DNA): TGCGCCAGCAGCCCGCAGGGCGCGGGAGGAGTTAATGAGCAGTTCTTC.

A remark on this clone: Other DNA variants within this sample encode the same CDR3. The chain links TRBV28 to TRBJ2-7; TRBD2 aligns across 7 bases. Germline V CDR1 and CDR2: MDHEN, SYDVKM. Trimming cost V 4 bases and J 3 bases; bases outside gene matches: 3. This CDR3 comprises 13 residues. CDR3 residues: CASSSSGSYEQYF. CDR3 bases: TGTGCCAGCAGTTCTAGCGGCAGCTACGAGCAGTACTTC.

The CDR3: CASTSEAADTQYF. The CDR3 region has the DNA TGTGCCAGCACCTCGGAGGCGGCAGATACGCAGTATTTT. This chain joins TRBV5-6 and TRBJ2-3; D possibly corresponds to TRBD2 (5 bases). Trimming cost V 6 bases and J 4 bases, with 12 bases left between them. The CDR3 runs 13 residues. In germline, CDR1 is SGHDT, CDR2 YYEEEE.

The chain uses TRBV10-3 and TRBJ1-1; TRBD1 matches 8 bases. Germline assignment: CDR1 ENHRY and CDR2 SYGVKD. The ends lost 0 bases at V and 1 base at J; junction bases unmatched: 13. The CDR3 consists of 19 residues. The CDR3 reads CAISESGRDRLAQNTEAFF. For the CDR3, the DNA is TGTGCCATCAGTGAGTCGGGGCGGGACAGGCTGGCCCAGAACACTGAAGCTTTCTTT.

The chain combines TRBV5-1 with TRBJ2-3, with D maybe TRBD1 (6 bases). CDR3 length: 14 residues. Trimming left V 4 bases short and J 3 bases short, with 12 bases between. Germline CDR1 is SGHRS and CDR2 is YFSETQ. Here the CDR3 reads CASSPQGMTDTQYF. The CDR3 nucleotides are TGCGCCAGCAGCCCCCAGGGGATGACAGATACGCAGTATTTT.

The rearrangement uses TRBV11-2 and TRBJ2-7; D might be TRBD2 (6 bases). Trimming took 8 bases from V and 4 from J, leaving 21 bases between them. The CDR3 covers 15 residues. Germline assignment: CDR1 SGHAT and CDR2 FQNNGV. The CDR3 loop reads CASLQKGGPMYEQYF. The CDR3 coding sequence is TGTGCCAGCTTGCAGAAGGGAGGCCCCATGTACGAGCAGTACTTC.

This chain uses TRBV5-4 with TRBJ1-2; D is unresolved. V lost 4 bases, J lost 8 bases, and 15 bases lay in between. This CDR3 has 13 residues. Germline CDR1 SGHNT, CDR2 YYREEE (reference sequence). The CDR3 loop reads CASSTPGFIGYTF. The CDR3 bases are TGTGCCAGCAGCACTCCGGGGTTTATAGGCTACACCTTC.

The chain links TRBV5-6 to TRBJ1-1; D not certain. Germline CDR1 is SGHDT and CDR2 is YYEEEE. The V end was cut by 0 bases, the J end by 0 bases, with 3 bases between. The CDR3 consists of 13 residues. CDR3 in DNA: TGTGCCAGCAGCTTGGAGGTGAACACTGAAGCTTTCTTT. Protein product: CASSLEVNTEAFF.

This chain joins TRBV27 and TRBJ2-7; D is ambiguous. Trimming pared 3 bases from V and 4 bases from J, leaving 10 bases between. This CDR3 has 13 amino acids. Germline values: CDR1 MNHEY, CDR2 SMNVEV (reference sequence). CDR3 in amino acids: CASSFGSRYEQYF. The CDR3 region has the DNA TGTGCCAGCAGTTTTGGTTCCAGGTACGAGCAGTACTTC.